The next 10 T cell receptor beta chains were all read from a single sample in a study of shared clonotypes between healthy human individuals. Assay: immunoSEQ multiplex PCR; the TCRdb copy retains only in-frame clones and omits some. The sample contains hundreds of thousands of clones, approximately 74% of which appear only once. The sequenced sample consisted of memory CD4+ T cells sorted from blood. Subset of the sample: CD45RA-negative fraction. These receptors were taken from a woman in her twenties or thirties in good health.

This clone turned up a few times. This sequence joins TRBV19 and TRBJ1-2; 9 bases map to TRBD1. J lost 7 bases, V lost 4 bases, and 10 bases had no gene match. This CDR3 is 15 amino acids long. CDR1 and CDR2 (germline): LNHDA, SQIVND (reference sequence). DNA of the CDR3: TGTGCCAGTAGTACCACCCCGGGACAGGGTGTTGGCTACACCTTC. Translating gives CASSTTPGQGVGYTF. The whole variable domain, remainder taken from reference TRBV19 and TRBJ1-2, is DGGITQSPKYLFRKEGQNVTLSCEQNLNHDAMYWYRQDPGQGLRLIYYSQIVNDFQKGDIAEGYSVSREKKESFPLTVTSAQKNPTAFYLCASSTTPGQGVGYTFGSGTRLTVV.

The sample holds many counts of this clone. The rearrangement uses TRBV6-1 and TRBJ2-1, with D perhaps TRBD1 (6 bases). Trimming shortened V by 4 bases and J by 0 bases, and 10 bases separated the two germline ends. The CDR3 consists of 15 residues. Germline V CDR1 and CDR2: MNHNS, SASEGT. The DNA for the CDR3 is TGTGCCAGCAGTGTACAGGGCGGCTCCTACAATGAGCAGTTCTTC. It translates to CASSVQGGSYNEQFF.

This chain's CDR3 is CASSQLGDRTQETQYF. The CDR3 region has the DNA TGTGCCAGCAGCCAACTGGGGGACAGAACCCAAGAGACCCAGTACTTC. The chain couples TRBV14 to TRBJ2-5; 7 bases are a match to TRBD1. Germline assignment: CDR1 SGHDN and CDR2 FVKESK. V trimming: 2 bases; J trimming: 1 base; junction bases outside the gene matches: 7. This CDR3 is 16 amino acids long.

Only a few counts were recorded for this clone. This chain uses TRBV6-6 with TRBJ1-1; 7 bases fit TRBD1. The ends lost 5 bases at V and 3 bases at J; junction bases unmatched: 6. Germline V lookup: CDR1 MNHNY, CDR2 SVGAGI (reference sequence). CDR3 length: 14 amino acids. CDR3 protein: CASSKGTDYTEAFF. The CDR3, as DNA: TGTGCCAGCAGTAAAGGGACAGATTACACTGAAGCTTTCTTT.

This clone has only a few counts. The chain recombines TRBV14 with TRBJ1-2; possible D gene TRBD1, 6 bases. Trimming shortened V by 8 bases and J by 8 bases, and 12 bases separated the two germline ends. CDR1 SGHDN and CDR2 FVKESK come from the germline V gene. This CDR3 is built from 11 residues. CDR3 protein: CASGRGYGYTF. The CDR3 nucleotides are TGTGCCAGCGGCAGGGGCTACGGCTACACCTTC.

V usage is TRBV27 and J usage is TRBJ1-4; the D is unclear. CDR1 and CDR2 (germline): MNHEY, SMNVEV (reference sequence). CDR3 length equals 16 residues. V lost 3 bases to trimming and J lost 5 bases, with 16 bases between them. The CDR3 reads CASSFRRGIPNEKLFF. As DNA, the CDR3 is TGTGCCAGCAGTTTTCGCCGGGGTATTCCGAATGAAAAACTGTTTTTT. The full variable domain, its missing parts supplied by reference TRBV27 and TRBJ1-4, is EAQVTQNPRYLITVTGKKLTVTCSQNMNHEYMSWYRQDPGLGLRQIYYSMNVEVTDKGDVPEGYKVSRKEKRNFPLILESPSPNQTSLYFCASSFRRGIPNEKLFFGSGTQLSVL.

This chain connects TRBV7-9 to TRBJ2-2; 7 bases are a match to TRBD2. Germline V lookup: CDR1 SEHNR, CDR2 FQNEAQ (reference sequence). This CDR3 spans 16 amino acids. V dropped 0 bases and J dropped 4; count of bases not matched to a gene: 5. As DNA, the CDR3 is TGTGCCAGCAGCTTAGCCGCTAGCGGACCCACCGGGGAGCTGTTTTTT. Its protein is CASSLAASGPTGELFF. The complete variable domain, with remaining parts taken from reference TRBV7-9 and TRBJ2-2, reads DTGVSQNPRHKITKRGQNVTFRCDPISEHNRLYWYRQTLGQGPEFLTYFQNEAQLEKSRLLSDRFSAERPKGSFSTLEIQRTEQGDSAMYLCASSLAASGPTGELFFGEGSRLTVL.

This clone has just a few counts. The chain uses TRBV9 and TRBJ2-1, with no clear D. V was cut by 1 base and J by 3 bases, with 11 bases left in between. The CDR3 spans 15 residues. Germline V gives CDR1 SGDLS, CDR2 YYNGEE. The CDR3 nucleotides read TGTGCCAGCAGCGTAACACCAGACGGCTACAATGAGCAGTTCTTC. This sequence encodes CASSVTPDGYNEQFF.

The V and J genes are TRBV4-2 and TRBJ1-3; D gene ambiguous. Germline lookup yields CDR1 LGHNA and CDR2 YNFKEQ. The CDR3 loop spans 16 amino acids. The V end was cut by 1 base, the J end by 6 bases, with 16 bases between. The CDR3 DNA follows: TGTGCCAGCAGCCAAGGCGGCGGAGAAATACTAAACACCATATATTTT. It yields the protein CASSQGGGEILNTIYF.

This sequence joins TRBV28 and TRBJ2-3, with TRBD2 identical over 8 bases. The CDR3 sequence is 18 residues long. CDR1 is MDHEN, CDR2 SYDVKM, per germline. Trimming took 5 bases from V and 7 from J; bases not matched to a gene: 20. The CDR3: CASSDIWRAGVTQYTQYF. In nucleotides, the CDR3 is TGTGCCAGCAGTGATATTTGGCGAGCGGGAGTAACACAGTATACGCAGTATTTT.